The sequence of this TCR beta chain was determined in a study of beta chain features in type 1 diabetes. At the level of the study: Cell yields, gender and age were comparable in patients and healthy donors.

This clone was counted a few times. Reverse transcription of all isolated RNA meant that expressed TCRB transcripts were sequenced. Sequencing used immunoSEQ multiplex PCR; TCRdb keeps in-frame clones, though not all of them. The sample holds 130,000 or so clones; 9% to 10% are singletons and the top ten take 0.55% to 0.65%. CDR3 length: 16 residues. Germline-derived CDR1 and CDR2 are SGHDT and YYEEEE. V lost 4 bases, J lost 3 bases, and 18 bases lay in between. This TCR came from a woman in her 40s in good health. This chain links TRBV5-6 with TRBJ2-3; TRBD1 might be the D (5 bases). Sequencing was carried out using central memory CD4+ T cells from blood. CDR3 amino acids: CASSPAPSRVTDTQYF. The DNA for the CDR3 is TGTGCCAGCAGCCCCGCCCCGAGCAGGGTTACAGATACGCAGTATTTT. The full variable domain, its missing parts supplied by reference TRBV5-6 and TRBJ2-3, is DAGVTQSPTHLIKTRGQQVTLRCSPKSGHDTVSWYQQALGQGPQFIFQYYEEEERQRGNFPDRFSGHQFPNYSSELNVNALLLGDSALYLCASSPAPSRVTDTQYFGPGTRLTVL.